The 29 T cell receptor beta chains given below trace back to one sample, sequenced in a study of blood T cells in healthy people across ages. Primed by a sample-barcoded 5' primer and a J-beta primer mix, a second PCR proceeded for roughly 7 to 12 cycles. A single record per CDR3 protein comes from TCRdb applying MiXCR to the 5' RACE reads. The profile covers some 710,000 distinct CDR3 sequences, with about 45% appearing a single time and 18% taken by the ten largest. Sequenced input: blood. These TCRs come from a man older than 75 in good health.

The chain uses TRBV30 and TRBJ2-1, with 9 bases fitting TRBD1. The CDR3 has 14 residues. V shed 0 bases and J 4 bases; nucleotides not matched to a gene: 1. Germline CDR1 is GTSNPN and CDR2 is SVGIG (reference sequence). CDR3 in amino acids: CAWSVGQGYNEQFF. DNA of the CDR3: TGTGCCTGGAGTGTCGGACAGGGGTACAATGAGCAGTTCTTC.

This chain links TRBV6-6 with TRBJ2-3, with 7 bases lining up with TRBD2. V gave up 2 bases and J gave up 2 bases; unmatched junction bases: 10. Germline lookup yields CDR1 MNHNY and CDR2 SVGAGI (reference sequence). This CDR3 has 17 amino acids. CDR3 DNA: TGTGCCAGCAGTTACACACGAGCGGGAATGGTCACAGATACGCAGTATTTT. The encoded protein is CASSYTRAGMVTDTQYF.

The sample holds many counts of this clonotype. CDR3 amino acids: CSANGYQETQYF. In DNA, the CDR3 is TGCAGTGCTAATGGTTACCAAGAGACCCAGTACTTC. The V call is TRBV20-1, the J call TRBJ2-5, with unresolved D. The V end lost 4 bases, the J end lost 0 bases, and 6 bases lay between the germline ends. The CDR3 runs 12 residues. CDR1 DFQATT and CDR2 SNEGSKA come from the germline V gene (reference sequence).

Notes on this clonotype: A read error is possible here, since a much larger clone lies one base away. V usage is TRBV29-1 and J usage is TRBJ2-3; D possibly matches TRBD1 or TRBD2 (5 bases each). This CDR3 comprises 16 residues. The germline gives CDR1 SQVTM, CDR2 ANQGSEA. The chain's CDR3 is CSVEDGTGIGTDTQNF. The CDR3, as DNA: TGCAGCGTTGAAGATGGGACGGGGATAGGCACAGATACGCAGAATTTT.

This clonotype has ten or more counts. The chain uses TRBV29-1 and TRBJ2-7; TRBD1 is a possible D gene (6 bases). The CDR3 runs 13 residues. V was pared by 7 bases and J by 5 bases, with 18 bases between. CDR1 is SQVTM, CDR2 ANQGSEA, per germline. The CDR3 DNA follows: TGCAGCGGACTTGGTTCAGGGGACAACGAGCAGTACTTC. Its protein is CSGLGSGDNEQYF.

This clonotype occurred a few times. This CDR3 is CASSLLAGEPSTDTQYF. Written as DNA, the CDR3 is TGCGCCAGCAGCCTCTTAGCGGGAGAGCCATCAACAGATACGCAGTATTTT. This chain links TRBV4-1 with TRBJ2-3; 9 nucleotides align to TRBD2. Germline trimming cut 4 bases from V and 3 bases from J; bases unmatched to any gene: 11. This CDR3 spans 17 amino acids. Germline V gene sequence: CDR1 MGHRA, CDR2 YSYEKL.

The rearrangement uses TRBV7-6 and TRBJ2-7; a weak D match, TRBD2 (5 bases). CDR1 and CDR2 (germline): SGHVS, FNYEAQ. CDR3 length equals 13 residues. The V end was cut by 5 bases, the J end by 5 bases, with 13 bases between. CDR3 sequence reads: CASSPDGNNEQYF. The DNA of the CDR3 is TGTGCCAGCAGCCCCGACGGGAACAACGAGCAGTACTTC.

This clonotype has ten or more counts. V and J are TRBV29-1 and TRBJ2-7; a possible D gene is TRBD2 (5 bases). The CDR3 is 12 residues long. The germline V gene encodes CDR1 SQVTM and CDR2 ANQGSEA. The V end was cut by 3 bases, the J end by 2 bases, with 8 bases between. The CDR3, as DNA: TGCAGCGTTGACGGGGATACCTACGAGCAGTACTTC. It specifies CSVDGDTYEQYF.

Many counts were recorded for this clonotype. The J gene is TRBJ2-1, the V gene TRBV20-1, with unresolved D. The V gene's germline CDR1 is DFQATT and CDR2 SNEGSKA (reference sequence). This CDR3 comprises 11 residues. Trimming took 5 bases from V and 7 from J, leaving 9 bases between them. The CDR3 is CSAPLINEQFF. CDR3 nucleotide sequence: TGCAGTGCTCCTCTAATTAATGAGCAGTTCTTC.

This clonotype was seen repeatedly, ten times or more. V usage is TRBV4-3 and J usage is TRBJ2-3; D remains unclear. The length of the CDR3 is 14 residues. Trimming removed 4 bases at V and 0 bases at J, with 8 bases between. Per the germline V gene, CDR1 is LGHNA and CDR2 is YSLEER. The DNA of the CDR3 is TGCGCCAGCAGCCCCTTGACTAGCACAGATACGCAGTATTTT. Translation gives CASSPLTSTDTQYF.

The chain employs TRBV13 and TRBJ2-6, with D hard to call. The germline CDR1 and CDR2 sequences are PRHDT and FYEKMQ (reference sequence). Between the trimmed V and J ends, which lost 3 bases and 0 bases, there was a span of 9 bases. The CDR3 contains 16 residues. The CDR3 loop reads CASSFRLHSGANVLTF. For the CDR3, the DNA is TGTGCCAGCAGCTTCCGACTCCACTCTGGGGCCAACGTCCTGACTTTC.

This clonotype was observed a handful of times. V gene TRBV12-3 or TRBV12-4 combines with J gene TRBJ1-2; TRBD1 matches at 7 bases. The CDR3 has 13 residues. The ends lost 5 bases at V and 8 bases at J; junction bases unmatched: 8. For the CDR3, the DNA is TGTGCCAGCAGTCCTACAGGGGCCGGGGGCTACACCTTC. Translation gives CASSPTGAGGYTF.

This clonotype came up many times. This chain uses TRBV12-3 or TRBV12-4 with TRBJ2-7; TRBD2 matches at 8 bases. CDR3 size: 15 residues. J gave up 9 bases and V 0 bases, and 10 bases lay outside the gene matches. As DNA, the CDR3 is TGTGCCAGCAGTTTAGCAGCGGGAGACCCCAATGGGCAGTACTTC. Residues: CASSLAAGDPNGQYF.

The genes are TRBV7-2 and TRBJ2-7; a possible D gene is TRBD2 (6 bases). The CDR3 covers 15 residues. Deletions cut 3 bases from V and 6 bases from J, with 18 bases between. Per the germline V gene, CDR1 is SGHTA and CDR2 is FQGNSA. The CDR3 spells CASSLSGGVPAEQYF. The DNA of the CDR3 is TGTGCCAGCAGCTTGAGTGGCGGGGTTCCCGCCGAGCAGTACTTC.

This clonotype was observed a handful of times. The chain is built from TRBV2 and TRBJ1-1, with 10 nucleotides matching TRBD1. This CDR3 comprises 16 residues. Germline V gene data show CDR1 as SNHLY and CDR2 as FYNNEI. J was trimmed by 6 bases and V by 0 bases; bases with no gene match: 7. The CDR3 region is CASSEAGTGDRPEAFF. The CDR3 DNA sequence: TGTGCCAGCAGTGAAGCTGGGACAGGGGATCGTCCTGAAGCTTTCTTT.

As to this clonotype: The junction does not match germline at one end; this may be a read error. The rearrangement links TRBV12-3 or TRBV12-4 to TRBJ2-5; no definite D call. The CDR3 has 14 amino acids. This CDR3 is CASTLETANNEQYF. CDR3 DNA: TGTGCCAGCACTTTAGAGACGGCCAACAATGAGCAGTACTTC.

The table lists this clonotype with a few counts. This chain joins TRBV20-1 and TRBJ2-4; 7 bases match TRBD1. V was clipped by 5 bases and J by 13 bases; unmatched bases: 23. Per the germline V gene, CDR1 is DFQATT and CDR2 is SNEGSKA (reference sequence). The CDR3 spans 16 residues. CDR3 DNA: TGCAGTGCTCACCCGTGGGGTCGAGACAGGGATTTTGAGCAGTACTTC. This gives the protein CSAHPWGRDRDFEQYF.

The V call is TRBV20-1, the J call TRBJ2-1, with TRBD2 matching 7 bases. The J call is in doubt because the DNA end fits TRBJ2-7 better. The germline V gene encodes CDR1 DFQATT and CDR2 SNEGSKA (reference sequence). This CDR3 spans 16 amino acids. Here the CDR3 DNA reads TGCAGTGCTTTCTCTTTTAGCGGGTTATCCTACAATGAGCAGTACTTC. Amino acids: CSAFSFSGLSYNEQYF.

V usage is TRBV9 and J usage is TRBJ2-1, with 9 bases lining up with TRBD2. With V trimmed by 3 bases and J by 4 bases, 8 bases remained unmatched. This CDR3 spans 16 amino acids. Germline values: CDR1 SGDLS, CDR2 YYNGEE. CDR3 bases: TGTGCCAGCAGCGGTCCGACTAGCGGAGTATACAATGAGCAGTTCTTC. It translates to CASSGPTSGVYNEQFF. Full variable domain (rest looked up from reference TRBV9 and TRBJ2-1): DSGVTQTPKHLITATGQRVTLRCSPRSGDLSVYWYQQSLDQGLQFLIQYYNGEERAKGNILERFSAQQFPDLHSELNLSSLELGDSALYFCASSGPTSGVYNEQFFGPGTRLTVL.

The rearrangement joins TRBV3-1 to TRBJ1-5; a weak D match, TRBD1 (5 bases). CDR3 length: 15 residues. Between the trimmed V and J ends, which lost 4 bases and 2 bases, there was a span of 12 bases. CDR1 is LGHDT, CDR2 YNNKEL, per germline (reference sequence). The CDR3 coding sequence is TGTGCCAGCAGCCCAAGGACAAGGGGCAATCAGCCCCAGCATTTT. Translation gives CASSPRTRGNQPQHF.

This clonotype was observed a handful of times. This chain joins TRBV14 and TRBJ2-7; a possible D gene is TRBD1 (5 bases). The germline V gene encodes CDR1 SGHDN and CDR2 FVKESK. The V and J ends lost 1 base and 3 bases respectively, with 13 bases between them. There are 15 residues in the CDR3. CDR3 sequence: CASSQVGRVGYEQYF. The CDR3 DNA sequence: TGTGCCAGCAGCCAAGTCGGCAGGGTCGGCTACGAGCAGTACTTC.

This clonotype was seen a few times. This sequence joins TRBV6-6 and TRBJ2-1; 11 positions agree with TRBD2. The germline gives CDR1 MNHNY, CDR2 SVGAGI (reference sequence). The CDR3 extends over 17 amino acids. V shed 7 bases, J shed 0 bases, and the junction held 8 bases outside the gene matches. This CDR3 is CASTSGTSGNSYNEQFF. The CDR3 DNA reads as TGTGCCAGCACAAGCGGGACTAGCGGAAACTCCTACAATGAGCAGTTCTTC.

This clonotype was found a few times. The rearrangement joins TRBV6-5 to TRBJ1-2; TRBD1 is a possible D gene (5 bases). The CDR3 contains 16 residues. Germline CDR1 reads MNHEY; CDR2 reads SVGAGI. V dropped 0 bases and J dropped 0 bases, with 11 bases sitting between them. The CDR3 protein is CASSYSGGLPNYGYTF. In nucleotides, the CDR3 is TGTGCCAGCAGTTACTCGGGGGGTCTTCCTAACTATGGCTACACCTTC.

CDR3 DNA sequence: TGTGCCAGCAGTTTATCGGCAGGAAATCAAGAGACCCAGTACTTC. This encodes CASSLSAGNQETQYF. The V and J genes are TRBV28 and TRBJ2-5; D gene ambiguous. V was cut by 1 base and J by 2 bases, with 11 bases left in between. Per germline, CDR1 MDHEN and CDR2 SYDVKM. The CDR3 extends over 15 amino acids.

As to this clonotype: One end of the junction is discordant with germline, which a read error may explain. CDR3 region: CTSSFGVYSYEQYF. The CDR3 coding sequence is TGTACCAGCAGTTTTGGGGTTTACAGCTACGAGCAGTACTTC. This chain joins TRBV27 and TRBJ2-7; D gene unclear. Germline assignment: CDR1 MNHEY and CDR2 SMNVEV (reference sequence). This CDR3 is built from 14 residues.

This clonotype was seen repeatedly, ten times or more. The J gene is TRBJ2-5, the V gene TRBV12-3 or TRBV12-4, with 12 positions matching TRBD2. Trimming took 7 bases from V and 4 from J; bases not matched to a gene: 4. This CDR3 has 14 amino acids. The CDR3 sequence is CASTKGLAGETQYF. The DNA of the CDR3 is TGTGCCAGCACTAAGGGACTAGCGGGAGAGACCCAGTACTTC.

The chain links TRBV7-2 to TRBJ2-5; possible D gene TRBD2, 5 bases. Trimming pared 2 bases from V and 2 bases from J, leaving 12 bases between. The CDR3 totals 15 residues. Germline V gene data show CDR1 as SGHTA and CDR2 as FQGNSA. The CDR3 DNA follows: TGTGCCAGCAGCTTATATTCGGACTCTCAAGAGACCCAGTACTTC. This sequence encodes CASSLYSDSQETQYF.

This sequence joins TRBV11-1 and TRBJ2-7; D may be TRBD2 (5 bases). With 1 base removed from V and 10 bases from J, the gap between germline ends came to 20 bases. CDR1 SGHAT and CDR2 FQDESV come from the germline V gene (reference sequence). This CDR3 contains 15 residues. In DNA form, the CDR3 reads TGTGCCAGCAGCTTAGGAGTACTGGAAGAGGAGGCCCAGTACTTC. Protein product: CASSLGVLEEEAQYF.

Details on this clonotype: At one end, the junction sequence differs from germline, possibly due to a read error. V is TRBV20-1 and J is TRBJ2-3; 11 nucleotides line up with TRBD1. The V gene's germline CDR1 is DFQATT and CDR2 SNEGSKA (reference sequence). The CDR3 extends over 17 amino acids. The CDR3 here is CSARAGTGGITTGTQYF. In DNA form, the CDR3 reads TGCAGTGCTAGAGCAGGGACAGGGGGAATTACCACAGGTACGCAGTATTTT.